These 8 T cell receptor beta chains share one sample of origin, sequenced in a study of blood T cell repertoires in COVID-19. TCRdb's table, derived via immunoSEQ multiplex PCR, lists solely in-frame clones and lacks some. Of approximately 400,000 clones in the sample, about 89% were seen once. Sequencing used PBMCs or T cells enriched from blood (not recorded which). These receptors were obtained from a man aged 25 to 40 who had recovered from COVID-19.

V usage is TRBV27 and J usage is TRBJ2-7; D remains unclear. CDR3 length: 13 residues. Trimming removed 5 bases at V and 0 bases at J, with 8 bases between. Germline CDR1 and CDR2: MNHEY and SMNVEV (reference sequence). This CDR3 reads CASSVRPSYEQYF. Here the CDR3 DNA reads TGTGCCAGCAGTGTCCGTCCCTCCTACGAGCAGTACTTC.

V gene TRBV27 combines with J gene TRBJ1-5; weak D call: TRBD1 (6 bases). The length of the CDR3 is 14 residues. Germline loops: CDR1 MNHEY, CDR2 SMNVEV (reference sequence). Trimming stripped 4 bases from V and 2 bases from J, with 9 bases between. Written as DNA, the CDR3 is TGTGCCAGCAGTTGGGGGCGGGGCAATCAGCCCCAGCATTTT. Its translation: CASSWGRGNQPQHF.

The rearrangement joins TRBV5-1 to TRBJ1-2, with D perhaps TRBD1 (5 bases). Trimming cost V 5 bases and J 5 bases, with 10 bases left between them. The CDR3 has 12 residues. Germline CDR1 reads SGHRS; CDR2 reads YFSETQ. CDR3 amino acids: CASSARDYGYTF. The CDR3 coding sequence is TGCGCCAGCAGTGCCAGGGATTATGGCTACACCTTC. The full variable domain, rest sourced from reference TRBV5-1 and TRBJ1-2, is KAGVTQTPRYLIKTRGQQVTLSCSPISGHRSVSWYQQTPGQGLQFLFEYFSETQRNKGNFPGRFSGRQFSNSRSEMNVSTLELGDSALYLCASSARDYGYTFGSGTRLTVV.

The chain links TRBV2 to TRBJ2-7; 7 positions agree with TRBD2. The trim removed 5 bases at V and 4 bases at J, leaving 5 bases unmatched. CDR3 length equals 13 residues. Per the germline V gene, CDR1 is SNHLY and CDR2 is FYNNEI. The CDR3 DNA follows: TGTGCCAGCAGTAGCGGGGTGAGGTACGAGCAGTACTTC. Residues: CASSSGVRYEQYF.

The chain recombines TRBV6-4 with TRBJ1-2; TRBD1 is a possible D gene (5 bases). This CDR3 spans 11 amino acids. In germline, CDR1 is MRHNA, CDR2 SNTAGT. V lost 9 bases and J 8 bases, leaving 13 bases between the germline ends. The chain's CDR3 is CASSRVGGYTF. CDR3 bases: TGTGCCAGTTCCAGGGTAGGGGGCTACACCTTC.

V and J are TRBV5-6 and TRBJ2-5; 10 bases match TRBD2. The V and J ends lost 4 bases and 5 bases, in that order; junction bases with no gene match: 14. CDR3 length: 17 residues. Germline-derived CDR1 and CDR2 are SGHDT and YYEEEE. The CDR3 nucleotides read TGTGCCAGCAGCGGGTGGATCCTAGCGGGGGAAGGGGAGACCCAGTACTTC. It yields the protein CASSGWILAGEGETQYF.

This chain links TRBV21-1 with TRBJ2-7; the table's D call TRBD1 went unverified against the DNA. TRBV21-1 represents a pseudogene. The CDR3 covers 16 residues. The DNA for the CDR3 is TGTGCCAGCAGCACGTCCCGGGACACTATTTACTACGAGCAGTACTTC. As protein: CASSTSRDTIYYEQYF.

The chain employs TRBV11-2 and TRBJ2-7, with 12 bases aligning to TRBD1. CDR3 length equals 16 residues. The J segment lost 4 bases and the V segment lost 5 bases, leaving 9 bases of the junction unmatched. Germline values: CDR1 SGHAT, CDR2 FQNNGV. The CDR3 bases are TGTGCCAGCAGCCCCGGGACAGGGGGCTTTTCGTACGAGCAGTACTTC. It encodes CASSPGTGGFSYEQYF.